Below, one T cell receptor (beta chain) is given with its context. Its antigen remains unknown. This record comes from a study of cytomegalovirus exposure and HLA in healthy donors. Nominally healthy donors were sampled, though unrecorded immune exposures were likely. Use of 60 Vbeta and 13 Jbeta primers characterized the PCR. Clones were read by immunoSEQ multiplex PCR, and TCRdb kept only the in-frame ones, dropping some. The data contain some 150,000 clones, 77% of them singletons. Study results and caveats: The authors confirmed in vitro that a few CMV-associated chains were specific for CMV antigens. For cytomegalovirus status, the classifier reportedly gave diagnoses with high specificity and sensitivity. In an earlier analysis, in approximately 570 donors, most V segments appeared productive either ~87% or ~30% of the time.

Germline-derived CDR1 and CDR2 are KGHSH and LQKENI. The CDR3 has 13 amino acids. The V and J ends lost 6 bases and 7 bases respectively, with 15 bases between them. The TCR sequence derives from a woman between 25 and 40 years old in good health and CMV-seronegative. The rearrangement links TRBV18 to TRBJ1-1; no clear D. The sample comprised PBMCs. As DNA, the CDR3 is TGTGCCAGCTCCGGACTAGGCACGGGTGAAGCTTTCTTT. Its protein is CASSGLGTGEAFF.